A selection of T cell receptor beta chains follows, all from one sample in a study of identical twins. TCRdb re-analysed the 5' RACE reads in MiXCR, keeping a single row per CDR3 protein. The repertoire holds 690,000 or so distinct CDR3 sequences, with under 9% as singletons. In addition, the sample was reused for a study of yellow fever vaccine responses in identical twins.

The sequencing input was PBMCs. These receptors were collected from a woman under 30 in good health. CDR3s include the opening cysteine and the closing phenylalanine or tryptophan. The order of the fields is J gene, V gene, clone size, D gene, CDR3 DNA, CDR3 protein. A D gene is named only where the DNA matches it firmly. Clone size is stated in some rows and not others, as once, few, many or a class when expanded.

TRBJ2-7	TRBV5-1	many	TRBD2	TGCGCCAGCAGCTTGCGTGAGACTAGCGGCTACTCCTACGAGCAGTACTTC	CASSLRETSGYSYEQYF
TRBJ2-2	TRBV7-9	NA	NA	TGTGCCAGCAGCTTAGTAGGGGTCCACCTTAACACCGGGGAGCTGTTTTTT	CASSLVGVHLNTGELFF
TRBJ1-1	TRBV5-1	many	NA	TGCGCCAGCAGCACACAGGGAGCTGAAGCTTTCTTT	CASSTQGAEAFF
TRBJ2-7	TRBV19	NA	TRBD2	TGTGCCAGTAGTCCTCCCGGGACTAGCAACGAGCAGTACTTC	CASSPPGTSNEQYF
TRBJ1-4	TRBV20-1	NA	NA	TGCAGTGCTAGAGATTATAGGGGGAATGAAAAACTGTTTTTT	CSARDYRGNEKLFF
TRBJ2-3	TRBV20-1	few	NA	TGCAGTGCCAAACAGGGTAGTGATACGCAGTATTTT	CSAKQGSDTQYF
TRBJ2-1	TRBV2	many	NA	TGTGCCAGCAGGTCCGGGGGGCCCTCCTACAATGAGCAGTTCTTC	CASRSGGPSYNEQFF
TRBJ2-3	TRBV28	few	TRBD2	TGTGCCAGCAGTTCGAGAGGGACTAGCGGGCATAGCACAGATACGCAGTATTTT	CASSSRGTSGHSTDTQYF
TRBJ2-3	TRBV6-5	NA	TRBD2	TGTGCCAGCAGTTACGGCCAGCGGGGGGAGGGTACGCAGTATTTT	CASSYGQRGEGTQYF
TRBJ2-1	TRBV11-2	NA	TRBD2	TGTGCCAGCAGCTTAGAAGGGACTAGCGGGAGGAATGAGCAGTTCTTC	CASSLEGTSGRNEQFF
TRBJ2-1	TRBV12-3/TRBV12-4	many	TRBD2	TGTGCCAGCACCCAAATAGCGGGGGGGCACAATGAGCAGTTCTTC	CASTQIAGGHNEQFF
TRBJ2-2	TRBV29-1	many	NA	TGCAGCGTCCCCTCTGGTGGGGGCTACACCGGGGAGCTGTTTTTT	CSVPSGGGYTGELFF
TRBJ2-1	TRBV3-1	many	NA	TGTGCCAGCAGCGCGCTCGGCGCCGGTGAGCAGTTCTTC	CASSALGAGEQFF
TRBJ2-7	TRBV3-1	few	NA	TGTGCCAGCAGCCAAGATCCGAGAAGCTCCTACGAGCAGTACTTC	CASSQDPRSSYEQYF
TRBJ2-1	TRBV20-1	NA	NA	TGCAGTGGCCCCCGACAGGACTCCTACAATGAGCAGTTCTTC	CSGPRQDSYNEQFF
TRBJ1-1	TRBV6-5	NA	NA	TGTGCCAGCAGTTACAGGGGGGGTGTCACTGAAGCTTTCTTT	CASSYRGGVTEAFF
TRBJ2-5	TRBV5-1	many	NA	TGCGCCAGCAGCTTGAGGAATGGCCAAGAGACCCAGTACTTC	CASSLRNGQETQYF
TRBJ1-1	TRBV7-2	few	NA	TGTGCCAGCAGCAACACACCCCTAGGTACTGAAGCTTTCTTT	CASSNTPLGTEAFF
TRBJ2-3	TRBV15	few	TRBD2	TGTGCCACCAGCAGTAGCGGGAGCCCAGATACGCAGTATTTT	CATSSSGSPDTQYF
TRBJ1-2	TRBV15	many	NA	TGTGCCACCAGCAGAGATCCGATGGGACATGGCTACACCTTC	CATSRDPMGHGYTF
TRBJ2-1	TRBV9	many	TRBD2	TGTGCCAGCAGCGTAGCTTTGACTAGCGGGGTGAGCCCCTACAATGAGCAGTTCTTC	CASSVALTSGVSPYNEQFF
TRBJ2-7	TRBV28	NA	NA	TGTGCCAGCAGTTTAATCCGGGGGCAATACGAGCAGTACTTC	CASSLIRGQYEQYF
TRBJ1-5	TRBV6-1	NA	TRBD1	TGTGCCAGCAGTAGCGGACAGGGAGGGGGACAGCCCCAGCATTTT	CASSSGQGGGQPQHF
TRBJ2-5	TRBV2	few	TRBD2	TGTGCCACCTCTAGCGGGGGGCCAGAGACCCAGTACTTC	CATSSGGPETQYF
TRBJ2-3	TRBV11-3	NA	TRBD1	TGTGCCAGCAGCTCCGGACAGGGGGCATCAGATACGCAGTATTTT	CASSSGQGASDTQYF
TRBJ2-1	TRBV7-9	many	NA	TGTGCCAGCAGCTTAGTATTGGCGGGGTACTACAATGAGCAGTTCTTC	CASSLVLAGYYNEQFF
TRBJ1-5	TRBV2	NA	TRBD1	TGTGCCAGCCGGGACAGGGCGCACAATCAGCCCCAGCATTTT	CASRDRAHNQPQHF
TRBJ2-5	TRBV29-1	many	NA	TGCAGCGTTTCCCACATCGAGACCCAGTACTTC	CSVSHIETQYF
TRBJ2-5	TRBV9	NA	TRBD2	TGTGCCAGCAGCGTACGCGGGGGGCAACAAGAGACCCAGTACTTC	CASSVRGGQQETQYF
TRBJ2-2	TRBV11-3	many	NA	TGTGCCAGCAGCTTACTGGGGGAGCTGTTTTTT	CASSLLGELFF
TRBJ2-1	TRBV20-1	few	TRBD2	TGCAGTGCTCCAGGACTTGCGCTAGCGGGGGCCCTTGAATTCAATGAGCAGTTCTTC	CSAPGLALAGALEFNEQFF
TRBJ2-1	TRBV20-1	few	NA	TGCAGTGCTTCCAACGTTGGGGGGCAGTTCTTC	CSASNVGGQFF
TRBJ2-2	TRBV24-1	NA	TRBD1	TGTGCCACCGGGGGGGGACAGGGTTCGAACACCGGGGAGCTGTTTTTT	CATGGGQGSNTGELFF
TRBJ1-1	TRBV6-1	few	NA	TGTGCCAGCAGTGTAGTTGGGGTTATGGACACTGAAGCTTTCTTT	CASSVVGVMDTEAFF
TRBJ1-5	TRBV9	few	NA	TGTGCCAGCAGCCCGTCCGGGGTTGGGAGTCAGCCCCAGCATTTT	CASSPSGVGSQPQHF
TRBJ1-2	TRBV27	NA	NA	TGTGCCAGCAGTTTATGGTCCACGGATTTTGCGGGCTACACCTTC	CASSLWSTDFAGYTF
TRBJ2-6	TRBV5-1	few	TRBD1	TGCGCCAGCAGCTGGCATCCTCAGGGGGCTGGGGCCAACGTCCTGACTTTC	CASSWHPQGAGANVLTF
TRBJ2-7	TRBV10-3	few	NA	TGTGCCACTAAGAGCCGGGCTTCCTACGAGCAGTACTTC	CATKSRASYEQYF
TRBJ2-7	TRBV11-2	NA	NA	TGTGCCAGCAGCTTTTATGGGTCCGACGAGCAGTACTTC	CASSFYGSDEQYF
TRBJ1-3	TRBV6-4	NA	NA	TGTACCTCCAGCCAGGACAGCTATAAGACTTCTGGAAACACCATATATTTT	CTSSQDSYKTSGNTIYF
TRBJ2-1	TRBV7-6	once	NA	TGTGCCAGCAGCCTACTCCCTTTTAATGAGCAGTTCTTC	CASSLLPFNEQFF
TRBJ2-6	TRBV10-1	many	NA	TGCGCCAGCAGTGAAGGAGCGAGTGGGGCCAACGTCCTGACTTTC	CASSEGASGANVLTF
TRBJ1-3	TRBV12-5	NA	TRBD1	TGTGCTAGTGGTTTGGTTACAGGGGAAGGGGACACCATATATTTT	CASGLVTGEGDTIYF
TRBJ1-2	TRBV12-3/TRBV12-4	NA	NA	TGTGCCAGCACCTTAAACAGGGATGGCTACACCTTC	CASTLNRDGYTF
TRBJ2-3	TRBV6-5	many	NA	TGTGCCAGCAGTTACGGGGACCCGCCGGATACGCAGTATTTT	CASSYGDPPDTQYF
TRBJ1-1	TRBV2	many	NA	TGTGCCAGCAGGATGGGGATGAACACTGAAGCTTTCTTT	CASRMGMNTEAFF
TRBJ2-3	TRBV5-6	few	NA	TGTGCCAGCAGCTTGGCGGTGGGAGCCCTCACAGATACGCAGTATTTT	CASSLAVGALTDTQYF
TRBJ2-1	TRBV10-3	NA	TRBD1	TGTGCCCTCGAATCCGGGACAGGGGCATGGGGCAATGAGCAGTTCTTC	CALESGTGAWGNEQFF
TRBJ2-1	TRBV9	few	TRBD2	TGTGCCAGCAGCCCGGGACTAGCTTATGAGCAGTTCTTC	CASSPGLAYEQFF
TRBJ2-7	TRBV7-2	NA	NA	TGTGCCAGCAGCTCCACGAGGGGTAGGGGGACCTACGAGCAGTACTTC	CASSSTRGRGTYEQYF
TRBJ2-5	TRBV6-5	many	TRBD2	TGTGCCAGCAGTTACCCGACTAGCGGGGGAGAGACCCAGTACTTC	CASSYPTSGGETQYF
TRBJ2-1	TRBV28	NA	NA	TGTGCCAGCAGAGCCCCAGGGTCACGTAGTGGTGAGCAGTTCTTC	CASRAPGSRSGEQFF
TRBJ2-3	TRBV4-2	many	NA	TGTGCCAGCAGCCAAGATTATGGGGGAGCGAACACAGATACGCAGTATTTT	CASSQDYGGANTDTQYF
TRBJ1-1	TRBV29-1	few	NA	TGCAGCCCTCATCGGAACACTGAAGCTTTCTTT	CSPHRNTEAFF
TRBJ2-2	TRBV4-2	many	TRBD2	TGTGCCAGCAGCCAAGATGCAACCGGGACTAGCGCCACCGGGGAGCTGTTTTTT	CASSQDATGTSATGELFF
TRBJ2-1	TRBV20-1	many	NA	TGCAGTGCTAGAATTGTGTTTGAGCAGTTCTTC	CSARIVFEQFF
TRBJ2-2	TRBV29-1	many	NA	TGCAGCGTTGCCAGGAGGAACACCGGGGAGCTGTTTTTT	CSVARRNTGELFF
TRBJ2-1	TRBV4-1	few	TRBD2	TGCGCCAGCAGCGACTCTGACGGGACTAGCGGGAGGGTAGGGTCCTACAATGAGCAGTTCTTC	CASSDSDGTSGRVGSYNEQFF